A selection of T cell receptor beta chains follows, all from one sample in a study of T cells after yellow fever vaccination. TCRdb called the 5' RACE reads again in MiXCR, with one record for every CDR3 protein. The sample includes some 420,000 distinct CDR3 sequences, 15% to 20% of them seen just once. The starting material was PBMCs, obtained before the yellow fever booster vaccination. These receptors were collected from a man in his late teens or twenties who received the YFV17D yellow fever vaccine. Both conserved end residues are part of each CDR3. The order of the fields is V gene, CDR3 length, D gene, J gene, clone size, CDR3 DNA, CDR3 protein. A D gene is named only where the DNA matches it firmly. Clone size is given for some rows only: seen once, a few or many times, or a class if the clone is expanded.

V: TRBV7-4; length: 17; D: -; J: TRBJ2-7; size: few; DNA: TGTGCCAGCAGCTTAGAAATCGGGGAAGGGGAGGTTTGCGAGCAGTACTTC; CDR3: CASSLEIGEGEVCEQYF
V: TRBV6-2/TRBV6-3; length: 16; D: TRBD1; J: TRBJ2-1; size: -; DNA: TGTGCCAGCAGCCGACGCGGGACAGGGTCCCACAATGAGCAGTTCTTC; CDR3: CASSRRGTGSHNEQFF
V: TRBV4-3; length: 15; D: TRBD1; J: TRBJ2-3; size: few; DNA: TGCGCCAGCAGCCCCCGACAGGGGATAGCAGATACGCAGTATTTT; CDR3: CASSPRQGIADTQYF
V: TRBV4-3; length: 18; D: -; J: TRBJ2-2; size: -; DNA: TGCGCCAGCAGCCAAGCATATATCAGCGATGGTAGCACCGGGGAGCTGTTTTTT; CDR3: CASSQAYISDGSTGELFF
V: TRBV28; length: 11; D: TRBD1; J: TRBJ1-2; size: few; DNA: TGTGCCAACAGGGGGGAAGGCGGCTACACCTTC; CDR3: CANRGEGGYTF
V: TRBV29-1; length: 14; D: -; J: TRBJ2-3; size: -; DNA: TGCAGCGTTTTCCCGATGACTAGCACAGATACGCAGTATTTT; CDR3: CSVFPMTSTDTQYF
V: TRBV20-1; length: 15; D: TRBD2; J: TRBJ2-5; size: few; DNA: TGCAGTGCTCGGACTAGCGGGTGGTACCAAGAGACCCAGTACTTC; CDR3: CSARTSGWYQETQYF
V: TRBV5-4; length: 15; D: TRBD1; J: TRBJ2-4; size: few; DNA: TGTGCCAGCAGCTTGACAGGGGGAACCAAAAACATTCAGTACTTC; CDR3: CASSLTGGTKNIQYF
V: TRBV20-1; length: 15; D: -; J: TRBJ2-2; size: few; DNA: TGCAGTGCTAGAGATCGGAGGGTGAACACCGGGGAGCTGTTTTTT; CDR3: CSARDRRVNTGELFF
V: TRBV5-1; length: 14; D: -; J: TRBJ1-4; size: -; DNA: TGCGCCAGCAGCGCGGGACGGAGTAATGAAAAACTGTTTTTT; CDR3: CASSAGRSNEKLFF
V: TRBV20-1; length: 17; D: TRBD2; J: TRBJ2-3; size: -; DNA: TGCAGTGCTACCCCGCGGGTACTAGCGGGGTGGGGAGATACGCAGTATTTT; CDR3: CSATPRVLAGWGDTQYF
V: TRBV18; length: 17; D: -; J: TRBJ2-5; size: -; DNA: TGTGCCAGCTCACCATCCAGAGGCCGGACGATGGGAGAGACCCAGTACTTC; CDR3: CASSPSRGRTMGETQYF
V: TRBV28; length: 15; D: -; J: TRBJ1-5; size: few; DNA: TGTGCCAGCAGTACACAGGAATATAGCAATCAGCCCCAGCATTTT; CDR3: CASSTQEYSNQPQHF
V: TRBV28; length: 13; D: -; J: TRBJ1-1; size: -; DNA: TGTGCCACCCTGGACAGTTTGAACACTGAAGCTTTCTTT; CDR3: CATLDSLNTEAFF
V: TRBV11-2; length: 14; D: TRBD1; J: TRBJ1-2; size: -; DNA: TGTGCCAGCAGCTTAGGACAGGGTGGTCATGGCTACACCTTC; CDR3: CASSLGQGGHGYTF
V: TRBV5-1; length: 16; D: TRBD1; J: TRBJ2-2; size: -; DNA: TGCGCCAGCAGCCCGTGGACAGGATCGAACACCGGGGAGCTGTTTTTT; CDR3: CASSPWTGSNTGELFF
V: TRBV12-3/TRBV12-4; length: 13; D: -; J: TRBJ2-7; size: -; DNA: TGTGCCAGCAGTTTACGGGGGATAGGGGAGCAGTACTTC; CDR3: CASSLRGIGEQYF
V: TRBV30; length: 13; D: -; J: TRBJ2-3; size: few; DNA: TGTGCCTGGAGTGGATCTAGCACAGATACGCAGTATTTT; CDR3: CAWSGSSTDTQYF
V: TRBV29-1; length: 16; D: -; J: TRBJ2-5; size: few; DNA: TGCAGCGTTGGGAGAGGGGGGACATGGGACCAAGAGACCCAGTACTTC; CDR3: CSVGRGGTWDQETQYF
V: TRBV18; length: 12; D: -; J: TRBJ2-5; size: many; DNA: TGTGCCAGCTCACACCCCCTAGAGACCCAGTACTTC; CDR3: CASSHPLETQYF
V: TRBV12-3/TRBV12-4; length: 17; D: TRBD2; J: TRBJ2-1; size: -; DNA: TGTGCCAGCACTCCAACTAGCGGGGGTGTTACCTACAATGAGCAGTTCTTC; CDR3: CASTPTSGGVTYNEQFF
V: TRBV7-8; length: 12; D: -; J: TRBJ1-2; size: few; DNA: TGTGCCAGCAGCTTTAGGGAAAGGGGCTACACCTTC; CDR3: CASSFRERGYTF
V: TRBV4-2; length: 13; D: -; J: TRBJ2-3; size: -; DNA: TGTGCCAGCAGCCAGGGCGTCCTGGATACGCAGTATTTT; CDR3: CASSQGVLDTQYF
V: TRBV5-1; length: 14; D: -; J: TRBJ2-7; size: -; DNA: TGCGCCAGCAGCTTGATCGTTCCTACTTACGAGCAGTACTTC; CDR3: CASSLIVPTYEQYF
V: TRBV20-1; length: 14; D: -; J: TRBJ1-1; size: -; DNA: TGCAGTGCTAGAGTGGGGGCCATGAACACTGAAGCTTTCTTT; CDR3: CSARVGAMNTEAFF
V: TRBV25-1; length: 13; D: -; J: TRBJ2-7; size: -; DNA: TGTGCCAGCAGTGAACCCGGTGCCTACGAGCAGTACTTC; CDR3: CASSEPGAYEQYF
V: TRBV6-5; length: 13; D: -; J: TRBJ1-2; size: -; DNA: TGTGCCAGCAGGTTAGGAGGGGAGAATGGCTACACCTTC; CDR3: CASRLGGENGYTF
V: TRBV5-1; length: 16; D: TRBD1; J: TRBJ1-4; size: few; DNA: TGCGCCAGCAGCTTTCAGGGGGAATCAACTAATGAAAAACTGTTTTTT; CDR3: CASSFQGESTNEKLFF
V: TRBV3-1; length: 15; D: -; J: TRBJ1-6; size: -; DNA: TGTGCCAGCAGCCAAGATCTCACGAGGTATTCACCCCTCCACTTT; CDR3: CASSQDLTRYSPLHF
V: TRBV6-5; length: 15; D: -; J: TRBJ2-3; size: few; DNA: TGTGCCAGCAGTTACCGTTCGTGGGGCACAGATACGCAGTATTTT; CDR3: CASSYRSWGTDTQYF
V: TRBV29-1; length: 13; D: -; J: TRBJ2-1; size: -; DNA: TGCAGCGTTGCGGAACTGACCTACAATGAGCAGTTCTTC; CDR3: CSVAELTYNEQFF
V: TRBV6-1; length: 13; D: TRBD1; J: TRBJ2-4; size: few; DNA: TGTGCCAGCAGCCGGGACAGCCAAAACATTCAGTACTTC; CDR3: CASSRDSQNIQYF
V: TRBV6-1; length: 12; D: -; J: TRBJ2-3; size: few; DNA: TGTGCCAGCAGTAAGGGGGCAGATACGCAGTATTTT; CDR3: CASSKGADTQYF
V: TRBV6-6; length: 12; D: TRBD2; J: TRBJ2-5; size: many; DNA: TGTGCCAGCAGTTTTAGCGGGGAGACCCAGTACTTC; CDR3: CASSFSGETQYF
V: TRBV7-8; length: 15; D: -; J: TRBJ1-3; size: few; DNA: TGTGCCAGCAGAGCAGGGTACGGCTCTGGAAACACCATATATTTT; CDR3: CASRAGYGSGNTIYF
V: TRBV7-2; length: 15; D: -; J: TRBJ2-3; size: -; DNA: TGTGCCAGCAGCTCGAGGTCCCGACGCACAGATACGCAGTATTTT; CDR3: CASSSRSRRTDTQYF
V: TRBV13; length: 15; D: -; J: TRBJ1-4; size: few; DNA: TGTGCCAGCAGCCAAGGACGTTCCAAAAGCGAAAAACTGTTTTTT; CDR3: CASSQGRSKSEKLFF
V: TRBV20-1; length: 12; D: -; J: TRBJ1-2; size: few; DNA: TGCAGTGCTAGGATAGGGAACTATGGCTACACCTTC; CDR3: CSARIGNYGYTF
V: TRBV5-1; length: 13; D: -; J: TRBJ2-7; size: -; DNA: TGCGCCAGCAGCTTGGGAGCGGGTGCCGAGCAGTACTTC; CDR3: CASSLGAGAEQYF
V: TRBV7-8; length: 11; D: -; J: TRBJ2-1; size: few; DNA: TGTGCCAGCAGCTTAGGGGACAAAGAGTTCTTC; CDR3: CASSLGDKEFF
V: TRBV9; length: 13; D: -; J: TRBJ2-3; size: -; DNA: TGTGCCAGCAGAGCTCCGGGGTGGGATACGCAGTATTTT; CDR3: CASRAPGWDTQYF
V: TRBV3-1; length: 14; D: -; J: TRBJ2-1; size: -; DNA: TGTGCCAGCAGCCAGCAGGGGGGGTTCAGTGAGCAGTTCTTC; CDR3: CASSQQGGFSEQFF
V: TRBV7-2; length: 16; D: TRBD2; J: TRBJ2-5; size: -; DNA: TGTGCCAGCAGCTTAGTTAGCGGGGGGGCCCGAGAGACCCAGTACTTC; CDR3: CASSLVSGGARETQYF
V: TRBV6-5; length: 15; D: TRBD1; J: TRBJ2-5; size: few; DNA: TGTGCCAGCAGTTACACGACAGGGATTATTGAGACCCAGTACTTC; CDR3: CASSYTTGIIETQYF
V: TRBV5-1; length: 17; D: -; J: TRBJ2-7; size: -; DNA: TGCGCCAGCAGGTTGGGGGGGGGCGCATATGACTCCTACGAGCAGTACTTC; CDR3: CASRLGGGAYDSYEQYF
V: TRBV6-5; length: 14; D: TRBD2; J: TRBJ2-1; size: -; DNA: TGTGCCAGCAGTTACGGGACTAGCCCCAATGAGCAGTTCTTC; CDR3: CASSYGTSPNEQFF
V: TRBV20-1; length: 16; D: TRBD2; J: TRBJ2-1; size: -; DNA: TGCAGTGCTAGAGATGCGAAGCGGGGGGGCCGTCATGAGCAGTTCTTC; CDR3: CSARDAKRGGRHEQFF
V: TRBV7-2; length: 14; D: -; J: TRBJ1-1; size: -; DNA: TGTGCCAGCAGCTTTCTACAGGGTGGCACTGAAGCTTTCTTT; CDR3: CASSFLQGGTEAFF
V: TRBV6-2/TRBV6-3; length: 14; D: -; J: TRBJ2-5; size: few; DNA: TGTGCCAGGGGACTCGGAGCGGTCCAAGAGACCCAGTACTTC; CDR3: CARGLGAVQETQYF
V: TRBV5-1; length: 13; D: -; J: TRBJ2-2; size: -; DNA: TGCGCCAGCAGCTTCCACCTCACCGGGGAGCTGTTTTTT; CDR3: CASSFHLTGELFF
V: TRBV5-1; length: 14; D: TRBD2; J: TRBJ2-5; size: -; DNA: TGCGCCAGCAAACCGGGACTAGCGAAAGAGACCCAGTACTTC; CDR3: CASKPGLAKETQYF
V: TRBV5-4; length: 16; D: TRBD2; J: TRBJ2-5; size: few; DNA: TGTGCCAGCAGCTTGAAAGCCGGGACTAGTGAAGAGACCCAGTACTTC; CDR3: CASSLKAGTSEETQYF
V: TRBV7-2; length: 16; D: TRBD2; J: TRBJ2-1; size: -; DNA: TGTGCCAGCAGCGGCGGGACTAGCGGGGGATACAATGAGCAGTTCTTC; CDR3: CASSGGTSGGYNEQFF
V: TRBV7-2; length: 15; D: TRBD2; J: TRBJ2-2; size: once; DNA: TGTGCCAGCAGCTTAACTCGGGAGGCCACCGGGGAGCTGTTTTTT; CDR3: CASSLTREATGELFF
V: TRBV5-5; length: 19; D: TRBD1; J: TRBJ1-5; size: many; DNA: TGTGCCAGCAGCCCTTGGGACAGTTCGAGGACATATAGCAATCAGCCCCAGCATTTT; CDR3: CASSPWDSSRTYSNQPQHF
V: TRBV12-3/TRBV12-4; length: 14; D: -; J: TRBJ1-2; size: few; DNA: TGTGCCAGCAGTTCAGGGCCAGCTAACTATGGCTACACCTTC; CDR3: CASSSGPANYGYTF
V: TRBV14; length: 15; D: -; J: TRBJ1-3; size: few; DNA: TGTGCCAGCAGCGCCAGGTGGGGCTCTGGAAACACCATATATTTT; CDR3: CASSARWGSGNTIYF